The 18 T cell receptor beta chains presented below share a single source sample, sequenced in a study of T cells in Graves' hyperthyroidism and ophthalmopathy. Authors of the study amplified TCR beta CDR3 regions from RNA transcripts. HTBI primers were employed in a first-round RT-PCR of the TCR CDR3. Each CDR3 protein is one row after TCRdb ran MiXCR on the multiplex PCR reads. The sample lists some 570,000 distinct CDR3 sequences; around 14% were seen once. The source material was blood. These TCRs come from a young woman with Graves' ophthalmopathy.

The CDR3 bases are TGTGCCAGCAGCTTCAAGACCAGGGTAGGGCAGTACTTC. It codes for CASSFKTRVGQYF. This sequence joins TRBV11-2 and TRBJ2-7; D possibly corresponds to TRBD1 (5 bases). The germline CDR1 and CDR2 sequences are SGHAT and FQNNGV. The V end was cut by 3 bases, the J end by 9 bases, with 15 bases between. The CDR3 sequence is 13 residues long. The full variable domain, completed using reference TRBV11-2 and TRBJ2-7, is EAGVAQSPRYKIIEKRQSVAFWCNPISGHATLYWYQQILGQGPKLLIQFQNNGVVDDSQLPKDRFSAERLKGVDSTLKIQPAKLEDSAVYLCASSFKTRVGQYFGPGTRLTVT.

This clonotype has at least ten counts. This chain links TRBV12-3 or TRBV12-4 with TRBJ1-1, with D unresolved. V lost 5 bases, J lost 1 base, and 8 bases lay in between. This CDR3 spans 13 amino acids. CDR3 protein: CASSPWANTEAFF. The CDR3 DNA sequence: TGTGCCAGCAGTCCTTGGGCGAACACTGAAGCTTTCTTT.

This clonotype was counted many times. V and J are TRBV2 and TRBJ2-7; maybe TRBD1 (6 bases). Germline V lookup: CDR1 SNHLY, CDR2 FYNNEI. V lost 3 bases and J 2 bases, leaving 8 bases between the germline ends. The CDR3 covers 13 residues. This CDR3 is CASSDQGTYEQYF. In DNA form, the CDR3 reads TGTGCCAGCAGTGACCAGGGGACCTACGAGCAGTACTTC.

This clonotype was observed many times. This chain uses TRBV30 with TRBJ1-3; no clear D. CDR3 size: 14 residues. CDR1 and CDR2 from the germline V gene are GTSNPN and SVGIG (reference sequence). Trimming stripped 2 bases from V and 0 bases from J, with 8 bases between. CDR3 residues: CAWSSWSSGNTIYF. For the CDR3, the DNA is TGTGCCTGGAGTAGTTGGAGCTCTGGAAACACCATATATTTT.

The V and J genes are TRBV7-3 and TRBJ2-1, with a possible D match to TRBD2 (5 bases). V shed 6 bases and J shed 0 bases, with 12 bases lying between them. The CDR3 loop spans 15 amino acids. CDR1 and CDR2 (germline): SGHTA, FQGTGA. CDR3 in DNA: TGTGCCAGCAGTTTTACTAGGAGCTCCTACAATGAGCAGTTCTTC. Encoded protein: CASSFTRSSYNEQFF.

This clonotype was seen at least ten times. The V call is TRBV6-5, the J call TRBJ1-1; TRBD1 matches 8 bases. The CDR3 has 15 residues. Germline V gives CDR1 MNHEY, CDR2 SVGAGI. V lost 0 bases, J lost 3 bases, and 3 bases stayed unmatched. The CDR3 protein is CASSYSGRGHTEAFF. CDR3 DNA sequence: TGTGCCAGCAGTTACTCGGGCAGGGGGCACACTGAAGCTTTCTTT.

This clonotype was observed many times. The V and J genes are TRBV20-1 and TRBJ2-3; the D gene could be TRBD1 or TRBD2 (5 bases each). CDR1 DFQATT and CDR2 SNEGSKA come from the germline V gene (reference sequence). The CDR3 is 14 amino acids. The V end was cut by 6 bases, the J end by 0 bases, with 13 bases between. Here the CDR3 reads CSAILGVSTDTQYF. DNA for the CDR3: TGCAGTGCCATCCTGGGGGTCAGCACAGATACGCAGTATTTT.

This clonotype appeared once. This rearrangement joins TRBV11-1 to TRBJ1-1; 7 bases align to TRBD1. The V gene end was trimmed by 5 bases and the J gene end by 4 bases; junction bases not matched to a gene: 10. The CDR3 length is 15 residues. Per germline, CDR1 SGHAT and CDR2 FQDESV (reference sequence). CDR3 sequence: CASSNRDREFTEAFF. CDR3 nucleotides: TGTGCCAGCAGCAACCGGGACAGAGAGTTCACTGAAGCTTTCTTT.

V usage is TRBV19 and J usage is TRBJ2-3; TRBD1 aligns across 9 bases. The germline V gene has CDR1 LNHDA and CDR2 SQIVND (reference sequence). This CDR3 is built from 18 residues. V shed 5 bases and J 5 bases; nucleotides not matched to a gene: 17. The CDR3 region has the DNA TGTGCCAGTAGTCCGGGGACAGGGTACTCCCCACATCAAGATACGCAGTATTTT. It specifies CASSPGTGYSPHQDTQYF.

This clonotype was seen only a few times. The chain employs TRBV19 and TRBJ2-7; D is unresolved. The CDR3 has 15 residues. V lost 5 bases, J lost 1 base, and 15 bases lay in between. Per germline, CDR1 LNHDA and CDR2 SQIVND (reference sequence). CDR3 nucleotide sequence: TGTGCCAGTAGTCCACGTTGGGCAGGATCCTACGAGCAGTACTTC. Amino acids: CASSPRWAGSYEQYF. The full variable domain, its missing parts supplied by reference TRBV19 and TRBJ2-7, is DGGITQSPKYLFRKEGQNVTLSCEQNLNHDAMYWYRQDPGQGLRLIYYSQIVNDFQKGDIAEGYSVSREKKESFPLTVTSAQKNPTAFYLCASSPRWAGSYEQYFGPGTRLTVT.

This clonotype has ten or more counts. This chain joins TRBV25-1 and TRBJ2-1; 16 bases match TRBD2. Germline CDR1 is MGHDK and CDR2 is SYGVNS. This CDR3 has 19 amino acids. Germline trimming cut 2 bases from V and 1 base from J; bases unmatched to any gene: 5. CDR3 amino acids: CASSERQGLAGGSYNEQFF. The CDR3 DNA sequence: TGTGCCAGCAGTGAACGCCAGGGACTAGCGGGAGGGTCCTACAATGAGCAGTTCTTC.

The chain is built from TRBV19 and TRBJ2-2, with 8 bases lining up with TRBD1. Germline assignment: CDR1 LNHDA and CDR2 SQIVND (reference sequence). The CDR3 spans 16 residues. J was trimmed by 7 bases and V by 2 bases; bases with no gene match: 9. The CDR3 loop is CASSIKRTGRHGELFF. The CDR3 bases are TGTGCCAGTAGTATAAAACGGACAGGGAGGCACGGGGAGCTGTTTTTT.

The chain combines TRBV4-1 with TRBJ2-1; tentatively, D is TRBD1 (6 bases). Germline CDR1 and CDR2: MGHRA and YSYEKL. V was clipped by 0 bases and J by 7 bases, with 10 bases between them. CDR3 size: 14 residues. The DNA for the CDR3 is TGCGCCAGCAGCCAAGATTCCAGGGGAAATGAGCAGTTCTTC. It yields the protein CASSQDSRGNEQFF.

The sample holds many counts of this clonotype. The chain carries TRBV28 and TRBJ2-2, with D tentatively TRBD2 (6 bases). V lost 4 bases to trimming and J lost 6 bases, with 15 bases between them. Germline CDR1 is MDHEN and CDR2 is SYDVKM. CDR3 length equals 15 residues. CDR3 in amino acids: CASSYGGIISGELFF. The CDR3 DNA reads as TGTGCCAGCAGTTACGGCGGGATCATATCCGGGGAGCTGTTTTTT.

This chain connects TRBV29-1 to TRBJ2-1; D remains ambiguous. Trimming pared 1 base from V and 0 bases from J, leaving 13 bases between. Germline values: CDR1 SQVTM, CDR2 ANQGSEA. The CDR3 extends over 16 amino acids. The CDR3 loop is CSVEGVASSSYNEQFF. For the CDR3, the DNA is TGCAGCGTTGAAGGGGTCGCGTCTAGCTCCTACAATGAGCAGTTCTTC.

The chain links TRBV6-4 to TRBJ2-1; D possibly matches TRBD1 or TRBD2 (5 bases each). The CDR3 covers 15 residues. Germline V gene sequence: CDR1 MRHNA, CDR2 SNTAGT. The ends were cut back, 5 bases at V and 8 bases at J, with 19 bases in the middle. CDR3 residues: CASSKGPPRLDEQFF. CDR3 sequence (DNA): TGTGCCAGCAGTAAGGGACCCCCAAGACTCGATGAGCAGTTCTTC.

This clonotype was seen more than once but under ten times. The chain links TRBV10-3 to TRBJ2-1; 11 bases are shared with TRBD2. Trimming at V came to 3 bases and at J to 7 bases, leaving 8 bases not matched to a gene. The CDR3 is 16 amino acids. Germline lookup yields CDR1 ENHRY and CDR2 SYGVKD. DNA of the CDR3: TGTGCCATCAGTGACCCCACTAGCGGGAGCGTGAATGAGCAGTTCTTC. Its protein product is CAISDPTSGSVNEQFF.

Many counts were recorded for this clonotype. The gene calls are TRBV5-1 and TRBJ1-2; 11 bases fit TRBD1. CDR3 size: 14 residues. Germline V gives CDR1 SGHRS, CDR2 YFSETQ. With 4 bases clipped from V and 8 bases from J, the junction kept 7 bases outside the gene matches. The CDR3 is CASSQGQGADGYTF. The DNA for the CDR3 is TGCGCCAGCAGCCAAGGACAGGGGGCGGACGGCTACACCTTC.